The rows below give T cell receptor beta chains drawn from one sample of a study of T-cell memory formation after mild COVID-19. TCRdb reprocessed the 5' RACE reads via MiXCR and lists one record per CDR3 protein. Among about 190,000 distinct CDR3 sequences listed, about a sixth were seen once. Sequencing used PBMCs or a T cell subset sorted from them (not recorded which). Every receptor here comes from an adult woman who had mild COVID-19 (a few samples of this study predate the infection). Cell type and time point are not known. Both conserved end residues are part of each CDR3. Each record gives: J gene, clone size, V gene, D gene, CDR3 DNA, CDR3 protein. The D gene is left open where the match is weak. Not all rows give a size; the values are once, few, many and, for expanded clones, a class.

TRBJ2-1 | few | TRBV4-3 | NA | TGCGCCAGCAGCCAAGAGCTTATTGTCAACACTGAGCAGTTCTTC | CASSQELIVNTEQFF
TRBJ2-5 | few | TRBV12-3/TRBV12-4 | TRBD2 | TGTGCCAGCAGTCGGGGGGGGGAGACCCAGTACTTC | CASSRGGETQYF
TRBJ1-2 | NA | TRBV12-3/TRBV12-4 | NA | TGTGCCAGCAGATGGGACTCCAGAAAAATTGGCTACACCTTC | CASRWDSRKIGYTF
TRBJ2-7 | few | TRBV2 | NA | TGTGCCAGCAGTGAGCAAGGTAGCTCCTACGAGCAGTACTTC | CASSEQGSSYEQYF
TRBJ2-1 | few | TRBV7-2 | TRBD1 | TGTGCCAGCAGCTTAGAGGACAGGCCAAGCTCCTACAATGAGCAGTTCTTC | CASSLEDRPSSYNEQFF
TRBJ1-1 | NA | TRBV12-3/TRBV12-4 | NA | TGTGCCAGCAGCCGAGGCCGGGTGAAGAACACTGAAGCTTTCTTT | CASSRGRVKNTEAFF
TRBJ2-3 | many | TRBV5-1 | NA | TGCGCCAGCAGCTGGGACAGCACAGATACGCAGTATTTT | CASSWDSTDTQYF
TRBJ1-2 | NA | TRBV3-1 | NA | TGTGCCAGCAGCCACTTGGGGGTAGACAACTATGGCTACACCTTC | CASSHLGVDNYGYTF
TRBJ2-3 | NA | TRBV5-1 | TRBD2 | TGCGCCAGCAGCCTCTCCTCGGGACTAGCGGGAGATACGCAGTATTTT | CASSLSSGLAGDTQYF
TRBJ1-2 | NA | TRBV3-1 | NA | TGTGCCAGCAGCCAAGATACGGGCCGATATGGCTACACCTTC | CASSQDTGRYGYTF
TRBJ1-5 | NA | TRBV6-5 | TRBD1 | TGTGCCAGCAGTTACTCTGGACAGGGGAATAATCAGCCCCAGCATTTT | CASSYSGQGNNQPQHF
TRBJ2-5 | few | TRBV5-1 | NA | TGCGCCAGCAGCTTGGGGACTAAAGAGACCCAGTACTTC | CASSLGTKETQYF
TRBJ1-6 | NA | TRBV5-1 | NA | TGCGCCAGCAGCTTGGCCGGCCAATCGAATTCACCCCTCCACTTT | CASSLAGQSNSPLHF
TRBJ2-5 | NA | TRBV10-3 | TRBD2 | TGTGCCATCAGCGGACCTGGGACTAGCACAGAGACCCAGTACTTC | CAISGPGTSTETQYF
TRBJ2-7 | NA | TRBV6-1 | NA | TGTGCCAGCAGCTTAGGAACCCTCCACTACGAGCAGTACTTC | CASSLGTLHYEQYF
TRBJ1-3 | NA | TRBV12-3/TRBV12-4 | NA | TGTGCCAGCAGTTTGACGCGGCGCTCTGGAAACACCATATATTTT | CASSLTRRSGNTIYF
TRBJ1-4 | NA | TRBV6-5 | NA | TGTGCCAGCAGTTACTCGACGGTTACTCTGGTAGGGGGTGAAAAACTGTTTTTT | CASSYSTVTLVGGEKLFF
TRBJ2-7 | NA | TRBV7-2 | TRBD1 | TGTGCCAGCAGCCCGCGACCGGGACAGGGGAGCGAGCAGTACTTC | CASSPRPGQGSEQYF
TRBJ1-5 | NA | TRBV12-3/TRBV12-4 | NA | TGTGCCAGCAGTCCTTGGGGTGTACCCCAGCATTTT | CASSPWGVPQHF
TRBJ2-1 | NA | TRBV7-6 | TRBD2 | TGTGCCAGCAGCTTTCGAATCCTTAGCGGGGGGGCCGCCAATGAGCAGTTCTTC | CASSFRILSGGAANEQFF
TRBJ1-5 | few | TRBV20-1 | NA | TGCAGCGTAGGCGCGGGAACTGTAAATCAGCCCCAGCATTTT | CSVGAGTVNQPQHF
TRBJ2-5 | NA | TRBV12-3/TRBV12-4 | TRBD2 | TGTGCCAGCAGTTTTGGCGGGGGGGTGTCGGAGACCCAGTACTTC | CASSFGGGVSETQYF
TRBJ2-1 | few | TRBV20-1 | TRBD2 | TGCAGTGCTAGTAGCGGGAGAGGCGATGAGCAGTTCTTC | CSASSGRGDEQFF
TRBJ2-3 | NA | TRBV19 | NA | TGTGCCAGTAGTACCTGGATCGGCACAGATACGCAGTATTTT | CASSTWIGTDTQYF
TRBJ2-7 | NA | TRBV7-7 | NA | TGTGCTAGCAGCCCAGGCCCGGGTTCCTACGAGCAGTACTTC | CASSPGPGSYEQYF
TRBJ2-2 | many | TRBV7-9 | NA | TGTGCCAACCGGGGTCTTCTCACCGGGGAGCTGTTTTTT | CANRGLLTGELFF
TRBJ2-3 | few | TRBV9 | TRBD2 | TGTGCCAGCAGCGTAGGTGCTAGCGGGAACACAGATACGCAGTATTTT | CASSVGASGNTDTQYF
TRBJ1-2 | NA | TRBV5-5 | NA | TGTGCCAGCAGCTTAGATGGTGGCTACACCTTC | CASSLDGGYTF
TRBJ2-7 | many | TRBV12-3/TRBV12-4 | NA | TGTGCCAGCAGTTACAGCAACTCCTACGAGCAGTACTTC | CASSYSNSYEQYF
TRBJ2-5 | few | TRBV20-1 | NA | TGCAGTGCTAGCGTCGTGGCGGGACGCGGCCAAGAGACCCAGTACTTC | CSASVVAGRGQETQYF
TRBJ1-4 | NA | TRBV19 | NA | TGTGCCAGTAGAGTCGGATTTGATGAAAAACTGTTTTTT | CASRVGFDEKLFF
TRBJ2-7 | few | TRBV15 | NA | TGTGCCACCAGCAGAGATGGGCGGGGTACCTACGAGCAGTACTTC | CATSRDGRGTYEQYF
TRBJ2-3 | many | TRBV29-1 | NA | TGCACCGGGACTGGGGTGTCGACAGATACGCAGTATTTT | CTGTGVSTDTQYF
TRBJ2-2 | NA | TRBV5-6 | NA | TGTGCCAGCAGCAGGGACCACGAGGTTTACACCGGGGAGCTGTTTTTT | CASSRDHEVYTGELFF
TRBJ1-2 | NA | TRBV20-1 | NA | TGCAGTGCTAGACCGGGACACGATTTCTATGGCTACACCTTC | CSARPGHDFYGYTF
TRBJ2-1 | NA | TRBV7-9 | TRBD1 | TGTGCCAGCAGCTTAAGGGACAGGGAAAACAATGAGCAGTTCTTC | CASSLRDRENNEQFF
TRBJ2-1 | NA | TRBV29-1 | NA | TGCAGCGTTGTGAGGGGATCCTACAATGAGCAGTTCTTC | CSVVRGSYNEQFF
TRBJ2-1 | few | TRBV7-7 | NA | TGTGCCAGCAGCTTAGCGGGGGCGGACAATGAGCAGTTCTTC | CASSLAGADNEQFF
TRBJ2-1 | NA | TRBV6-6 | NA | TGTGCCAGCGGGCGGGAATTGGGCTCCTACAATGAGCAGTTCTTC | CASGRELGSYNEQFF
TRBJ1-1 | few | TRBV25-1 | TRBD1 | TGTGCCAGCAGTGCCGCGGGACAGGGAAGTGTTACTGAAGCTTTCTTT | CASSAAGQGSVTEAFF
TRBJ1-2 | few | TRBV5-6 | NA | TGTGCCAGCAGCTTGACACGACGCGACCGGGACATCGACTATGGCTACACCTTC | CASSLTRRDRDIDYGYTF
TRBJ2-1 | NA | TRBV15 | NA | TGTGCCACCAGCAGAGAGACTAGGGTTTCCTACAATGAGCAGTTCTTC | CATSRETRVSYNEQFF
TRBJ2-4 | once | TRBV12-3/TRBV12-4 | TRBD2 | TGTGCCAGCAGTCTTGGGACTAGAAGGGCCAAAAACATTCAGTACTTC | CASSLGTRRAKNIQYF